This T cell receptor (beta chain) was recovered during a study of shared clonotypes between healthy human individuals. Across the whole study: The cohort comprised a couple of women and a few men. Their ages spanned 18 to 49 years.

Profiling relied on immunoSEQ multiplex PCR, and the TCRdb table lists in-frame clones only, not all of them. The sample lists approximately 1,500,000 clones; 95% to 99% were seen once. V lost 6 bases, J lost 2 bases, and 11 bases lay in between. The germline gives CDR1 SQVTM, CDR2 ANQGSEA. CDR3 length: 12 amino acids. This receptor was obtained from a young man in good health. Source material: naive CD4+ T cells sorted from blood. Stated subset: CD45RA+ positively selected. The chain uses TRBV29-1 and TRBJ2-7, with D possibly being TRBD1 (6 bases). The CDR3 nucleotides are TGCAGCGTCGCTCAGGGGACCTACGAGCAGTACTTC. This translates into CSVAQGTYEQYF.